This T cell receptor (beta chain) derives from a study of T cell repertoires in ileal Crohn's disease. Study conclusions and caveats: Active smokers at surgery had more clonal expansions than non-smokers. All patients with clonality above 26.8% had endoscopic recurrence.

On this clone itself: Its cognate antigen is unknown.

TCRB immunosequencing input was 400 to 650 nanograms of biopsy DNA per sample. The protocol was immunoSEQ multiplex PCR, while the TCRdb copy is restricted to in-frame clones and leaves out a portion. Counted here are 4,800 or so clones, around 87% occurring once; the ten biggest clones make up 5% to 6.5%. The CDR3 consists of 12 residues. CDR1 is MDHEN, CDR2 SYDVKM, per germline. Deletions cut 4 bases from V and 7 bases from J, with 11 bases between. This rearrangement joins TRBV28 to TRBJ2-7; D is undetermined. The origin of this receptor is an adult with Crohn's disease. Sequenced input: ileal tissue. The CDR3 DNA is TGTGCCAGCAGTTCCAAGCCTCGGGAGCAGTACTTC. Protein product: CASSSKPREQYF. Together with reference TRBV28 and TRBJ2-7, the CDR3 gives the full variable domain: DVKVTQSSRYLVKRTGEKVFLECVQDMDHENMFWYRQDPGLGLRLIYFSYDVKMKEKGDIPEGYSVSREKKERFSLILESASTNQTSMYLCASSSKPREQYFGPGTRLTVT.